The entry below describes one T cell receptor (beta chain). The antigen remains undetermined. This sample is part of a study of identifying expanded T cells in peripheral blood. General study results and limits: Variance in clone template counts between approximately two-week samples significantly increased with total template count across all healthy donors. Over two and four weeks, about 15 and 19 clones changed, versus roughly 1.1 between replicates.

Some clones are missing from TCRdb's copy, which holds only in-frame ones; the method was immunoSEQ multiplex PCR. The sample lists around 120,000 clones, roughly 82% occurring once. Trimming at V came to 1 base and at J to 2 bases, leaving 9 bases not matched to a gene. CDR3 length: 17 amino acids. Germline values: CDR1 SGHRS, CDR2 YFSETQ. The specimen was blood. The receptor was derived from a person between 18 and 75 years old in good health. The chain couples TRBV5-1 to TRBJ2-3, with 8 bases identical to TRBD2. As DNA, the CDR3 is TGCGCCAGCAGCTTGCCGCTTCTAGGACTAGCCACAGATACGCAGTATTTT. It yields the protein CASSLPLLGLATDTQYF.